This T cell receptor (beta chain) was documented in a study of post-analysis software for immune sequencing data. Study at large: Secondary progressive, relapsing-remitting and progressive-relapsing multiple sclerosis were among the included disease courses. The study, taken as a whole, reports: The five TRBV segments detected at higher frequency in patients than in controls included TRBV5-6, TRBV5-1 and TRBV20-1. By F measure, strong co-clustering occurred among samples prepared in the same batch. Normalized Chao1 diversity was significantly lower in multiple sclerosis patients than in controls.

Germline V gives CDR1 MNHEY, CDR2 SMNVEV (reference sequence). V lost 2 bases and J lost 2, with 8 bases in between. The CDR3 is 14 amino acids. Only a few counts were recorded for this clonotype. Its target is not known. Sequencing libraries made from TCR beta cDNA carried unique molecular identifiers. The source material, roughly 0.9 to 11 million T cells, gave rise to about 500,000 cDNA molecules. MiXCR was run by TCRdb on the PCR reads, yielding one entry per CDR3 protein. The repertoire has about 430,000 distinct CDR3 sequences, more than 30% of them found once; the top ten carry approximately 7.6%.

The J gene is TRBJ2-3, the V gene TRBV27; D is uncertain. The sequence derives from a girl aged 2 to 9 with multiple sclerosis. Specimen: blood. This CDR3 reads CASSLIGNTDTQYF. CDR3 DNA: TGTGCCAGCAGTTTAATAGGCAACACAGATACGCAGTATTTT.